This passage covers 32 T cell receptor beta chains from one sample sequenced in a study of vaccination and CD4 T cells after COVID-19. Oncomine TCR Beta short-read sequencing was applied to DNA from cultured CD4+ T cells. One entry per CDR3 protein results from TCRdb running MiXCR on the PCR reads. The sample records 10,000 or so distinct CDR3 sequences, over 25% being singletons. For these TCRs, the target antigens are not known. Treatment indicated: approximately 9-day PBMC culture with coronavirus spike peptide pools or control peptides (ViraFEST assay). The sequenced sample was CD4+ T cells from blood, cultured in vitro, obtained after SARS-CoV-2 vaccination. These TCRs come from a human donor who had recovered from COVID-19.

Only a few counts were recorded for this clonotype. The gene calls are TRBV28 and TRBJ1-1, with D possibly matching TRBD1 (6 bases). Trimming removed 6 bases from V and 4 bases from J, with 18 bases in between. Looked up from germline, CDR1 is MDHEN and CDR2 is SYDVKM. CDR3 length: 15 residues. The CDR3 sequence is CASRLGGGGSTEAFF. DNA of the CDR3: TGTGCCAGCAGATTGGGAGGGGGGGGTTCCACTGAAGCTTTCTTT.

This clonotype was observed a handful of times. The chain has TRBV6-2 or TRBV6-3 and TRBJ2-1; D call uncertain. Per germline, CDR1 MNHEY and CDR2 SVGEGT. Trimming pared 0 bases from V and 7 bases from J, leaving 1 base between. This CDR3 is 11 amino acids long. CDR3 bases: TGTGCCAGCAGTTACTCGAATGAGCAGTTCTTC. Encoded protein: CASSYSNEQFF.

J is TRBJ1-6 and V is TRBV19; D is unresolved. V lost 7 bases to trimming and J lost 8 bases, with 12 bases between them. The germline gives CDR1 LNHDA, CDR2 SQIVND (reference sequence). This CDR3 region has 13 residues. Here the CDR3 reads CASKSGTDSPLHF. In DNA form, the CDR3 reads TGTGCCAGTAAATCGGGCACGGATTCACCCCTCCACTTT. The full variable domain, its missing parts supplied by reference TRBV19 and TRBJ1-6, is DGGITQSPKYLFRKEGQNVTLSCEQNLNHDAMYWYRQDPGQGLRLIYYSQIVNDFQKGDIAEGYSVSREKKESFPLTVTSAQKNPTAFYLCASKSGTDSPLHFGNGTRLTVT.

The J gene is TRBJ2-5, the V gene TRBV10-3, with 8 positions matching TRBD2. CDR1 and CDR2 from the germline V gene are ENHRY and SYGVKD. The CDR3 has 12 residues. V lost 10 bases, J lost 0 bases, and 1 base stayed unmatched. The CDR3 region has the DNA TGTGCCAGTAGCGGGAACCAAGAGACCCAGTACTTC. This gives the protein CASSGNQETQYF.

This clonotype was seen more than once but under ten times. The CDR3 bases are TGCAGTGCCCCTTGGCCGCAGAACTCCTACGAGCAGTACTTC. Protein: CSAPWPQNSYEQYF. The rearrangement uses TRBV20-1 and TRBJ2-7; no definite D call. Germline lookup yields CDR1 DFQATT and CDR2 SNEGSKA (reference sequence). V was pared by 6 bases and J by 0 bases, with 15 bases between. The CDR3 loop spans 14 amino acids.

This clonotype appeared a single time. V gene TRBV15 combines with J gene TRBJ2-4; 9 bases line up with TRBD1. Germline lookup yields CDR1 LNHNV and CDR2 YYDKDF (reference sequence). The CDR3 runs to 17 residues. The V and J ends lost 0 bases and 3 bases, in that order; junction bases with no gene match: 6. The CDR3 here is CATSRDRGQGGKNIQYF. The DNA for the CDR3 is TGTGCCACCAGCAGAGATAGGGGACAGGGAGGCAAAAACATTCAGTACTTC.

The chain recombines TRBV4-1 with TRBJ2-3; TRBD2 aligns across 10 bases. CDR1 MGHRA and CDR2 YSYEKL come from the germline V gene. J gave up 3 bases and V 4 bases, and 10 bases lay outside the gene matches. CDR3 length equals 17 residues. CDR3: CASSPRSPAGGTDTQYF. In DNA form, the CDR3 reads TGCGCCAGCAGCCCAAGATCACCAGCGGGAGGGACAGATACGCAGTATTTT.

The V gene is TRBV25-1, the J gene TRBJ1-2; D perhaps matches TRBD1 (5 bases). The CDR3 runs 13 residues. V was shortened by 7 bases and J by 4 bases, with 13 bases between the two germline ends. Germline CDR1 and CDR2: MGHDK and SYGVNS. The CDR3 DNA follows: TGTGCCAGCACCATGGGGGAGGGCTATGGCTACACCTTC. Translated: CASTMGEGYGYTF.

CDR3 nucleotide sequence: TGTGCCAGCAGCTTAGCGGGCCGGGGCCAGGAGACCCAGTACTTC. Its translation: CASSLAGRGQETQYF. The genes are TRBV7-6 and TRBJ2-5, with D perhaps assigned TRBD1 or TRBD2 (5 bases each). From germline, CDR1 is SGHVS and CDR2 FNYEAQ. Trimming took off 0 bases at V and 5 bases at J, with 13 bases between the two ends. The length of the CDR3 is 15 residues.

This clonotype has just a few counts. This chain links TRBV20-1 with TRBJ1-5; 10 bases are shared with TRBD1. The V segment lost 7 bases and the J segment 11 bases; nucleotides outside the gene matches: 11. CDR1 and CDR2 (germline): DFQATT, SNEGSKA (reference sequence). The CDR3 covers 13 residues. The CDR3, as DNA: TGCAGTGGCTCCGGGACAGGGGATAGGGCCCAGCATTTT. It yields the protein CSGSGTGDRAQHF.

In its sample, this clonotype was seen a few times. The genes are TRBV7-3 and TRBJ2-3, with D tentatively TRBD1 (6 bases). V dropped 4 bases and J dropped 1 base, with 12 bases sitting between them. The CDR3 has 15 amino acids. Germline loops: CDR1 SGHTA, CDR2 FQGTGA. CDR3 DNA sequence: TGTGCCAGCAGCTCAGGACAGAGTGGCACAGATACGCAGTATTTT. Amino acids: CASSSGQSGTDTQYF.

The chain joins TRBV12-3 or TRBV12-4 to TRBJ1-2; no clear D gene. Trimming shortened V by 3 bases and J by 7 bases, and 18 bases separated the two germline ends. The CDR3 covers 15 residues. CDR3 in DNA: TGTGCCAGCAGTTTGATGTATTCCCCGTTTGGTGGCTACACCTTC. Translating it yields CASSLMYSPFGGYTF.

The chain has TRBV20-1 and TRBJ1-1; D is ambiguous. Trimming left V 3 bases short and J 2 bases short, with 4 bases between. This CDR3 spans 11 amino acids. The germline V gene encodes CDR1 DFQATT and CDR2 SNEGSKA (reference sequence). CDR3 in amino acids: CSASDNTEAFF. The CDR3 DNA reads TGCAGTGCTAGTGATAACACTGAAGCTTTCTTT.

The chain carries TRBV28 and TRBJ1-1, with a tentative D call TRBD1 (6 bases). Germline CDR1 is MDHEN and CDR2 is SYDVKM. Trimming took 8 bases from V and 7 from J, leaving 20 bases between them. This CDR3 has 14 residues. CDR3 residues: CASLAGQGKGEAFF. The CDR3 DNA is TGTGCCAGCCTCGCGGGGCAGGGGAAGGGTGAAGCTTTCTTT.

The V and J genes are TRBV6-5 and TRBJ1-2; D may be TRBD1 (5 bases). V shed 2 bases and J shed 0 bases, with 13 bases lying between them. There are 16 residues in the CDR3. Germline CDR1 is MNHEY and CDR2 is SVGAGI. Here the CDR3 DNA reads TGTGCCAGCAGTTACACTCGACAGTCTTCTAACTATGGCTACACCTTC. Translation gives CASSYTRQSSNYGYTF.

This chain connects TRBV6-2 or TRBV6-3 to TRBJ1-1; no reliable D call. V dropped 6 bases and J dropped 1 base, with 6 bases sitting between them. Germline CDR1 and CDR2: MNHEY and SVGEGT. This CDR3 contains 12 residues. DNA for the CDR3: TGTGCCAGCAGCCGAGAGAACACTGAAGCTTTCTTT. The encoded protein is CASSRENTEAFF.

This clonotype was counted only a few times. CDR3 in DNA: TGTGCCAGCGCGAACCCTCAGGGGATATTCTATGGCTACACCTTC. Its protein is CASANPQGIFYGYTF. The genes are TRBV28 and TRBJ1-2; possibly TRBD1 for D (6 bases). The germline V and J ends were trimmed by 8 bases and 4 bases, with 20 bases remaining between them. The CDR3 length is 15 residues. Per the germline V gene, CDR1 is MDHEN and CDR2 is SYDVKM.

V and J are TRBV5-1 and TRBJ2-5; 9 bases match TRBD2. CDR3 length: 14 residues. V was pared by 4 bases and J by 4 bases, with 5 bases of the junction left unmatched. In germline, CDR1 is SGHRS, CDR2 YFSETQ. The CDR3 region has the DNA TGCGCCAGCAGCAGAAATAGCGGGAGAGAGACCCAGTACTTC. Its protein product is CASSRNSGRETQYF.

V is TRBV6-1 and J is TRBJ1-6; perhaps TRBD1 as D (5 bases). CDR1 is MNHNS, CDR2 SASEGT, per germline. The CDR3 extends over 13 amino acids. V gave up 5 bases and J gave up 4 bases, with 6 bases separating them. The CDR3 nucleotides read TGTGCCAGCAGTCGACAGTATAATTCACCCCTCCACTTT. As protein: CASSRQYNSPLHF.

This clonotype was picked up a small number of times. This chain joins TRBV21-1 and TRBJ1-6; the table's D call, TRBD1, was not checked against the DNA. TRBV21-1 is listed as a pseudogene. This CDR3 has 16 residues. CDR3 DNA sequence: TGTGCCAGCAACCCCAATTCCACAGGGGATAATTCACCCCTCCACTTT. Protein sequence: CASNPNSTGDNSPLHF.

The chain is built from TRBV7-2 and TRBJ2-3, with 7 bases lining up with TRBD1. The CDR3 sequence is 15 residues long. Germline CDR1 SGHTA, CDR2 FQGNSA. V lost 5 bases and J lost 1; bases outside the gene matches: 6. In DNA form, the CDR3 reads TGTGCCAGCAGCCGACAGGGTATGGGCACAGATACGCAGTATTTT. Translated: CASSRQGMGTDTQYF.

CDR3 region: CASMNGRARMGETQYF. The CDR3, as DNA: TGCGCCAGCATGAATGGGCGGGCGCGAATGGGGGAGACCCAGTACTTC. The chain is built from TRBV10-2 and TRBJ2-5; tentative D call: TRBD2 (5 bases). Germline V gene data show CDR1 as WSHSY and CDR2 as SAAADI. Trimming removed 7 bases from V and 5 bases from J, with 23 bases in between. The CDR3 extends over 16 amino acids.

This clonotype was seen a few times. The DNA for the CDR3 is TGTGCCAGCAGCGTAGGGAATGCAGATACGCAGTATTTT. This codes for CASSVGNADTQYF. The V gene is TRBV6-4, the J gene TRBJ2-3; D unclear. Deletions cut 6 bases from V and 4 bases from J, with 11 bases between. CDR1 is MRHNA and CDR2 is SNTAGT in the germline V gene. CDR3 length: 13 residues.

Here the CDR3 reads CASSLVGALGEGYTF. DNA for the CDR3: TGTGCCAGCAGCTTAGTTGGCGCCCTAGGGGAGGGCTACACCTTC. The chain couples TRBV7-2 to TRBJ1-2; a possible D gene is TRBD1 (5 bases). The CDR3 length is 15 residues. Trimming pared 1 base from V and 8 bases from J, leaving 17 bases between. Looked up from germline, CDR1 is SGHTA and CDR2 is FQGNSA.

The chain couples TRBV20-1 to TRBJ1-1; perhaps TRBD1 as D (5 bases). The CDR3 has 12 residues. With 7 bases removed from V and 6 bases from J, the gap between germline ends came to 15 bases. Germline values: CDR1 DFQATT, CDR2 SNEGSKA (reference sequence). The CDR3 nucleotides read TGCAGTGTCAGGTCGGGGCGGGCTGAAGCTTTCTTT. Translating gives CSVRSGRAEAFF.

This clonotype has only a few counts. The chain joins TRBV7-2 to TRBJ1-1, with 7 bases identical to TRBD1. CDR1 and CDR2 from the germline V gene are SGHTA and FQGNSA. The V gene end was trimmed by 5 bases and the J gene end by 0 bases; junction bases not matched to a gene: 9. The CDR3 is 16 amino acids. Here the CDR3 reads CASSLMPTGVNTEAFF. The CDR3 DNA sequence: TGTGCCAGCAGCCTCATGCCCACAGGGGTGAACACTGAAGCTTTCTTT. Complete variable domain (other parts from reference TRBV7-2 and TRBJ1-1): GAGVSQSPSNKVTEKGKDVELRCDPISGHTALYWYRQSLGQGLEFLIYFQGNSAPDKSGLPSDRFSAERTGGSVSTLTIQRTQQEDSAVYLCASSLMPTGVNTEAFFGQGTRLTVV.

The chain recombines TRBV7-2 with TRBJ2-2, with TRBD1 matching 11 bases. After removal of 2 bases from V and 7 bases from J, the junction contained 6 bases not matched to a gene. The CDR3 is 16 amino acids. Germline CDR1 SGHTA, CDR2 FQGNSA. The CDR3 reads CASSLRTGGAIGELFF. CDR3 DNA sequence: TGTGCCAGCAGCTTACGGACAGGGGGCGCGATCGGGGAGCTGTTTTTT.

The chain couples TRBV20-1 to TRBJ2-3; D is unclear. Germline CDR1 is DFQATT and CDR2 is SNEGSKA (reference sequence). Deletions cut 3 bases from V and 3 bases from J, with 4 bases between. This CDR3 spans 11 amino acids. CDR3 region: CSASGTDTQYF. For the CDR3, the DNA is TGCAGTGCTAGTGGGACAGATACGCAGTATTTT.

The genes are TRBV20-1 and TRBJ2-5, with D possibly being TRBD1 (6 bases). The CDR3 contains 14 residues. V gave up 0 bases and J gave up 4 bases, with 12 bases separating them. Germline V lookup: CDR1 DFQATT, CDR2 SNEGSKA (reference sequence). The CDR3, as DNA: TGCAGTGCTAGAGATGGTTCAGGGGCAGAGACCCAGTACTTC. Encoded protein: CSARDGSGAETQYF.

The chain recombines TRBV29-1 with TRBJ1-1; 7 bases are a match to TRBD1. This CDR3 is built from 14 residues. The germline gives CDR1 SQVTM, CDR2 ANQGSEA. J lost 4 bases, V lost 3 bases, and 8 bases had no gene match. CDR3 DNA sequence: TGCAGCGTTGAGGGGGGCACAGGGGTCACTGAAGCTTTCTTT. Amino acid sequence: CSVEGGTGVTEAFF.

The rearrangement links TRBV15 to TRBJ1-4, with a possible D match to TRBD1 (5 bases). CDR1 is LNHNV and CDR2 is YYDKDF in the germline V gene (reference sequence). The CDR3 extends over 16 amino acids. The germline V and J ends were trimmed by 0 bases and 1 base, with 9 bases remaining between them. CDR3 nucleotide sequence: TGTGCCACCAGCAGAGATTTGGGGGGAACTAATGAAAAACTGTTTTTT. Its protein is CATSRDLGGTNEKLFF.

The chain employs TRBV5-6 and TRBJ2-7; TRBD2 is a possible D gene (5 bases). CDR1 SGHDT and CDR2 YYEEEE come from the germline V gene. The CDR3 is 14 amino acids. Trimming removed 0 bases at V and 3 bases at J, with 10 bases between. As DNA, the CDR3 is TGTGCCAGCAGCTTGGCGGGGAATGGCTACGAGCAGTACTTC. As protein: CASSLAGNGYEQYF.